Listed here is a single T cell receptor beta chain. Living in roughly 23 US areas, the participants were between roughly 18 and 95 years of age. Categorization into cohorts depended on clinical history that participants reported. The data were obtained in a study of blood T cell repertoires in COVID-19. About the research overall: Sources were T cells, B-cell-depleted T cells, or PBMCs; the material itself was cDNA or gDNA.

CDR3 length equals 15 residues. Germline assignment: CDR1 SGHRS and CDR2 YFSETQ. V trimming: 8 bases; J trimming: 4 bases; junction bases outside the gene matches: 10. Study processing details: Cell counts per sample came from amplifying reference gene primers. TCRdb's table, derived via immunoSEQ multiplex PCR, lists solely in-frame clones and lacks some. V, J and clone size are those of that table, while D and trimming were read from the DNA. The sample consists of more than 250,000 clones, almost 90% of them appearing once. The genes are TRBV5-1 and TRBJ2-2; 8 bases align to TRBD2. The specimen sequenced was PBMCs or T cells enriched from blood (not recorded which). This TCR derives from a woman under 30 with acute COVID-19. For the CDR3, the DNA is TGCGCCAGTAACCCGGGGGGGCGAGGCACCGGGGAGCTGTTTTTT. Protein sequence: CASNPGGRGTGELFF.